What follows describes a single T cell receptor beta chain. The antigen is unknown. The assay ran at deep level. Profiled with immunoSEQ multiplex PCR; TCRdb holds only in-frame clones, not every one. Of approximately 600,000 clones listed, 85% to 95% are singletons. The sample is drawn from a study of shared clonotypes between healthy human individuals. Study-level points and caveats: Limitation of the genetic and exposure-history diversity represented came from the few donors.

V gave up 4 bases and J gave up 0 bases; unmatched junction bases: 12. There are 18 residues in the CDR3. Germline values: CDR1 SGDLS, CDR2 YYNGEE. Cells designated naive CD8 were CD45RO-negative and were positively selected for CCR7, with terminally differentiated effector memory CD45RA+ cells excluded. The TCR was taken from a young woman in good health. Sequences were obtained from naive CD8+ T cells sorted from blood. This rearrangement joins TRBV9 to TRBJ1-4; 7 nucleotides agree with TRBD1. CDR3 sequence reads: CASSSSPRDSSTNEKLFF. The CDR3 nucleotides are TGTGCCAGCAGCTCATCCCCTCGGGACAGCTCAACTAATGAAAAACTGTTTTTT.